A single sample gave rise to the 9 T cell receptor beta chains below, sequenced in a study of cytomegalovirus exposure and HLA in healthy donors (dated by TCRdb to 2015 to 2018). The library was prepared using the immunoSEQ multiplex PCR assay. For the multiplex PCR, a mixture combining 60 forward primers for TCR Vbeta segments and 13 reverse primers for TCR Jbeta segments was used. As stored in TCRdb, this immuneACCESS dataset retains in-frame rearrangements with V and J assigned. A fraction of the clones does not appear; measured against another copy, unresolved V genes explain less than half of the discrepancy, and the remainder lacks a known reason. A total of 230,000 or so clones appear in this sample, around 90% of them only once. The ten top clones hold about 1.8% of the sample. Input material: PBMCs. Every receptor here comes from a girl between 2 and 10 years old in good health and CMV-seronegative.

The table lists this clone with a count of one. The chain employs TRBV7-9 and TRBJ2-4; 12 nucleotides agree with TRBD1. Per germline, CDR1 SEHNR and CDR2 FQNEAQ (reference sequence). The CDR3 is 16 amino acids. The trim removed 2 bases at V and 9 bases at J, leaving 8 bases unmatched. CDR3 in DNA: TGTGCCAGCAGCTTAAGGGACAGGGGGCATGGGGGCATTCAGTACTTC. Translated, it gives CASSLRDRGHGGIQYF.

This rearrangement joins TRBV6-5 to TRBJ1-1; a possible D gene is TRBD1 (6 bases). Trimming took 11 bases from V and 1 from J, leaving 11 bases between them. CDR1 and CDR2 (germline): MNHEY, SVGAGI. The CDR3 consists of 12 residues. Here the CDR3 DNA reads TGTGCCGCCCACAGGGAGAACACTGAAGCTTTCTTT. Its translation is CAAHRENTEAFF.

This chain links TRBV7-8 with TRBJ2-5; tentative D call: TRBD2 (6 bases). Deletions cut 0 bases from V and 5 bases from J, with 13 bases between. Germline values: CDR1 SGHVS, CDR2 FQNEAQ. The CDR3 consists of 15 residues. The CDR3 region has the DNA TGTGCCAGCAGCTTAGCGCGGGGAGACGGCGAGACCCAGTACTTC. It yields the protein CASSLARGDGETQYF.

In this sample, this clone turned up once. The CDR3 loop is CASSPRGGLSSYEQYF. DNA of the CDR3: TGTGCCAGCTCACCACGGGGGGGCTTAAGCTCCTACGAGCAGTACTTC. V usage is TRBV18 and J usage is TRBJ2-7, with D tentatively TRBD2 (7 bases). Trimming removed 1 base from V and 0 bases from J, with 13 bases in between. CDR1 and CDR2 from the germline V gene are KGHSH and LQKENI. This CDR3 has 16 residues. Full variable domain (remainder filled in from reference TRBV18 and TRBJ2-7): NAGVMQNPRHLVRRRGQEARLRCSPMKGHSHVYWYRQLPEEGLKFMVYLQKENIIDESGMPKERFSAEFPKEGPSILRIQQVVRGDSAAYFCASSPRGGLSSYEQYFGPGTRLTVT.

The gene calls are TRBV28 and TRBJ2-7, with D perhaps TRBD1 (5 bases). Germline V lookup: CDR1 MDHEN, CDR2 SYDVKM. Trimming cost V 6 bases and J 2 bases, with 20 bases left between them. This CDR3 is built from 16 residues. CDR3 bases: TGTGCCAGCAGGGACACTCTGGACCCAGCAACCTACGAGCAGTACTTC. As protein: CASRDTLDPATYEQYF.

The chain joins TRBV15 to TRBJ1-2, with 7 bases identical to TRBD1. Germline CDR1 LNHNV, CDR2 YYDKDF (reference sequence). J lost 1 base, V lost 1 base, and 0 bases had no gene match. This CDR3 contains 14 residues. The DNA for the CDR3 is TGTGCCACCAGCAGAGGGGACAGTAACTATGGCTACACCTTC. Protein sequence: CATSRGDSNYGYTF.

With respect to this clone: The DNA is omitted, as the CDR3 cannot be located on it reliably, and the CDR3 follows TCRdb's listing. V usage is TRBV5-6 and J usage is TRBJ1-2; the D call in the table, TRBD1, was not verified against the DNA. Including both end residues, the CDR3 is 13 amino acids long. Germline V gene data show CDR1 as SGHDT and CDR2 as YYEEEE. CDR3 region: CASSFGQGALFTF.

This rearrangement joins TRBV6-1 to TRBJ2-5, with 10 nucleotides matching TRBD2. The germline gives CDR1 MNHNS, CDR2 SASEGT. The V and J ends lost 1 base and 0 bases, in that order; junction bases with no gene match: 2. The CDR3 totals 16 residues. In DNA, the CDR3 is TGTGCCAGCAGTGAAGGTAGCGGGGGGTACCAAGAGACCCAGTACTTC. Residues: CASSEGSGGYQETQYF.

The chain links TRBV6-4 to TRBJ2-1, with D tentatively TRBD2 (5 bases). Germline V gene data show CDR1 as MRHNA and CDR2 as SNTAGT. The CDR3 has 13 residues. V shed 6 bases and J shed 6 bases, with 12 bases lying between them. The CDR3 here is CASRTAGGNEQFF. The DNA of the CDR3 is TGTGCCAGCAGGACGGCGGGCGGCAATGAGCAGTTCTTC.